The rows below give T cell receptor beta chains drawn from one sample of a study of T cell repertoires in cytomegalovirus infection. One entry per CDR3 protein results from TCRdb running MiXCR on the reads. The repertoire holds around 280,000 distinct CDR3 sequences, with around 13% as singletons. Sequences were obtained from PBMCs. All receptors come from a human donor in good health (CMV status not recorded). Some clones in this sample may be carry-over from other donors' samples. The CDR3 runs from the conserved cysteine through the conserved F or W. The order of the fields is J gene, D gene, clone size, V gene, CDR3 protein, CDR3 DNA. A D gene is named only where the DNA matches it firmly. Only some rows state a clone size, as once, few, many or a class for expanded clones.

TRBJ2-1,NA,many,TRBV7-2,CASSLGRLALTDEQFF,TGTGCCAGCAGCTTAGGTCGGCTAGCTTTGACTGATGAGCAGTTCTTC
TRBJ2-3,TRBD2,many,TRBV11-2,CASSAPPLTSATDTQYF,TGTGCCAGCTCCGCACCCCCTTTGACTAGCGCCACAGATACGCAGTATTTT
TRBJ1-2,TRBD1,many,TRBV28,CASSTGQGAHYGYTF,TGTGCCAGCAGCACGGGACAGGGGGCTCACTATGGCTACACCTTC
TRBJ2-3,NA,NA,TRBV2,CASSVNSGSTDTQYF,TGTGCCAGCAGTGTGAATAGCGGTAGCACAGATACGCAGTATTTT
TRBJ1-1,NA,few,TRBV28,CASSLYTPNTEAFF,TGTGCCAGCAGTTTATATACCCCGAACACTGAAGCTTTCTTT
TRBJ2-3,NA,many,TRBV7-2,CASSLEGRITDTQYF,TGTGCCAGCAGCTTAGAAGGACGGATCACAGATACGCAGTATTTT
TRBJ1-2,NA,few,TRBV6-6,CASSYSMGRGFYGYTF,TGTGCCAGCAGTTACTCGATGGGTAGGGGTTTCTATGGCTACACCTTC
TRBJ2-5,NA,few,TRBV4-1,CASSQLNFWETQYF,TGCGCCAGCAGCCAACTTAATTTCTGGGAGACCCAGTACTTC
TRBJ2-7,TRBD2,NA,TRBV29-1,CSVEGVAGASVSYEQYF,TGCAGCGTTGAAGGGGTAGCGGGAGCCTCGGTTAGCTACGAGCAGTACTTC
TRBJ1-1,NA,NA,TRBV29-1,CSARRSNTEAFF,TGCAGCGCCAGAAGATCGAACACTGAAGCTTTCTTT
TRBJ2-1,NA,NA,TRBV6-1,CASTADSRNEQFF,TGTGCCAGCACTGCGGACAGCCGCAATGAGCAGTTCTTC
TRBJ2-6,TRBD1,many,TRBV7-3,CASSRQGRAGANVLTF,TGTGCCAGCAGCCGACAGGGGCGGGCTGGGGCCAACGTCCTGACTTTC
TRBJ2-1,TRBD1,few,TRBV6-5,CASSYLGTGINEQFF,TGTGCCAGCAGTTACTTAGGGACAGGGATCAATGAGCAGTTCTTC
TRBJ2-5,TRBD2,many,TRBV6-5,CASSPLGGETQYF,TGTGCCAGCAGTCCACTGGGAGGGGAGACCCAGTACTTC
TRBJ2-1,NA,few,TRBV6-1,CASKSSASSYNEQFF,TGTGCCAGCAAAAGTAGCGCGTCTTCCTACAATGAGCAGTTCTTC
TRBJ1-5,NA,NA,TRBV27,CASSFGGTGQPQHF,TGTGCCAGCAGTTTTGGCGGGACGGGGCAGCCCCAGCATTTT
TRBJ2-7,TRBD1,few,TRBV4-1,CASSQPRDSSSYEQYF,TGCGCCAGCAGCCAACCCAGGGACAGTAGCTCCTACGAGCAGTACTTC
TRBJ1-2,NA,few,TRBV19,CASSMEGSYGYTF,TGTGCCAGTAGTATGGAGGGTTCCTATGGCTACACCTTC
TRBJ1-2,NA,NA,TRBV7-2,CASSLSGQSGYTF,TGTGCCAGCAGCTTATCAGGGCAATCGGGCTACACCTTC
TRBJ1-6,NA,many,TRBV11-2,CASSFGTKNTYNSPLHF,TGTGCCAGCAGCTTCGGCACAAAAAACACTTATAATTCACCCCTCCACTTT
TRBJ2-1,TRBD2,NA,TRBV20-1,CSATGLAGPNEQFF,TGCAGTGCCACGGGACTAGCGGGGCCCAATGAGCAGTTCTTC
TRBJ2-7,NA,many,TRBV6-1,CASSAEVSHYEQYF,TGTGCCAGCAGCGCAGAGGTCAGCCACTACGAGCAGTACTTC
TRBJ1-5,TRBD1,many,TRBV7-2,CASSQRQGSQPQHF,TGTGCCAGCAGCCAAAGACAGGGTTCTCAGCCCCAGCATTTT
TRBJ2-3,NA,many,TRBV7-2,CASSEMYTSTDTQYF,TGTGCCAGCAGTGAGATGTATACTAGCACAGATACGCAGTATTTT
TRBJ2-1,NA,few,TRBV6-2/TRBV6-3,CASRPPGVDEQFF,TGTGCCAGCAGACCCCCTGGAGTGGATGAGCAGTTCTTC
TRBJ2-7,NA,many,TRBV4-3,CASSQDSGDHYEQYF,TGCGCCAGCAGCCAAGATTCCGGGGACCACTACGAGCAGTACTTC
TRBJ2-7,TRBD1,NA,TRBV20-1,CSASRQGHEQYF,TGCAGTGCTAGTAGACAGGGGCACGAGCAGTACTTC
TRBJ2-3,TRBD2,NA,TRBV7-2,CASSLILVGREGTDTQYF,TGTGCCAGCAGCTTGATACTGGTCGGACGGGAGGGCACAGATACGCAGTATTTT
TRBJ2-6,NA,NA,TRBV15,CATSRHPDAGANVLTF,TGTGCCACCAGCAGACACCCTGACGCCGGGGCCAACGTCCTGACTTTC
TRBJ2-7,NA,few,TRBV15,CATSPTGGPYEQYF,TGTGCCACCAGCCCTACGGGGGGCCCGTACGAGCAGTACTTC
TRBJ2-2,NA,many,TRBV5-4,CASSSGGLNTGELFF,TGTGCCAGCAGCTCAGGGGGACTGAACACCGGGGAGCTGTTTTTT
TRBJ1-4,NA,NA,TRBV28,CASSLLGGGGNEKLFF,TGTGCCAGCAGTTTATTGGGGGGAGGAGGCAATGAAAAACTGTTTTTT
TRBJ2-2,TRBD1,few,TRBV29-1,CSVAGGANTGELFF,TGCAGCGTAGCAGGGGGCGCGAACACCGGGGAGCTGTTTTTT
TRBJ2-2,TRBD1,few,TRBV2,CASNPTQGVESGELFF,TGTGCCAGCAACCCGACTCAGGGGGTAGAAAGCGGGGAGCTGTTTTTT
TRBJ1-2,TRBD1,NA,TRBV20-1,CSARQGGRGYGYTF,TGCAGTGCTAGACAAGGGGGCAGGGGCTATGGCTACACCTTC
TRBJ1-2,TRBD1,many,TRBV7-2,CASSLYPDPTGLGYTF,TGTGCCAGCAGCCTCTACCCCGACCCGACAGGGCTTGGCTACACCTTC
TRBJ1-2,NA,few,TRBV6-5,CASSYSKNTGGYTF,TGTGCCAGCAGTTACTCAAAGAATACGGGTGGCTACACCTTC
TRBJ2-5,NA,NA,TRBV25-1,CASSESGGLETQYF,TGTGCCAGCAGTGAATCGGGGGGCCTCGAGACCCAGTACTTC
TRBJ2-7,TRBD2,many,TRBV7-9,CASSSHLAGVSYEQYF,TGTGCCAGCAGCTCCCATCTAGCGGGAGTCTCCTACGAGCAGTACTTC
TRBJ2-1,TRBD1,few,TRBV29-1,CSVGGTAAYNEQFF,TGCAGCGTTGGAGGGACAGCCGCCTACAATGAGCAGTTCTTC
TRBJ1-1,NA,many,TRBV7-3,CASSPTRLATEAFF,TGTGCCAGCAGCCCAACAAGGTTGGCCACTGAAGCTTTCTTT
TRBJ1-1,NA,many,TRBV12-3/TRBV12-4,CASSLKSGVGAFF,TGTGCCAGCAGTTTGAAGTCCGGTGTTGGAGCTTTCTTT
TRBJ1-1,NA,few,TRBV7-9,CASGVGEAFF,TGTGCCAGCGGGGTAGGTGAAGCTTTCTTT
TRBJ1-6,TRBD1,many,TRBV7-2,CASSPFTGASPLHF,TGTGCCAGCAGCCCATTCACAGGGGCCTCACCCCTCCACTTT
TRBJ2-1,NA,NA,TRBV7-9,CASSLLAGGAAEQFF,TGTGCCAGCAGCTTACTCGCGGGCGGGGCGGCTGAGCAGTTCTTC
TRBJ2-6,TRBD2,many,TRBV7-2,CASSLAEREGLPVSSGANVLTF,TGTGCCAGCAGCTTAGCAGAGCGGGAGGGCCTCCCGGTTTCTTCTGGGGCCAACGTCCTGACTTTC
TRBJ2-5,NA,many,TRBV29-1,CSVVLIQETQYF,TGCAGCGTTGTCCTGATCCAAGAGACCCAGTACTTC
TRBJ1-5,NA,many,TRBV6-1,CASIATGLIEPQHF,TGTGCCAGCATTGCAACAGGACTAATCGAGCCCCAGCATTTT
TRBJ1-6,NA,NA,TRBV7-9,CASSLAQRNSPLHF,TGTGCCAGCAGCTTAGCGCAAAGAAATTCACCCCTCCACTTT
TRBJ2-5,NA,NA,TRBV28,CASRGALGVVETQYF,TGTGCCTCCCGAGGGGCTCTTGGGGTAGTGGAGACCCAGTACTTC
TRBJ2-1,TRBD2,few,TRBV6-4,CASSDGSGDHNEQFF,TGTGCCAGCAGTGACGGTAGCGGGGATCACAATGAGCAGTTCTTC
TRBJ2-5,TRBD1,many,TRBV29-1,CSVEEPGTGAETQYF,TGCAGCGTTGAAGAACCCGGGACAGGGGCCGAGACCCAGTACTTC
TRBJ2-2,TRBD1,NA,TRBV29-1,CSVEPFDRATTGELFF,TGCAGCGTCGAACCTTTCGACAGGGCGACCACCGGGGAGCTGTTTTTT
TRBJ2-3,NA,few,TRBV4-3,CASSQDGSTDTQYF,TGCGCCAGCAGCCAAGACGGTAGCACAGATACGCAGTATTTT
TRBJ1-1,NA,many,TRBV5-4,CASSLRRPRHTEAFF,TGTGCCAGCAGCTTGAGGAGGCCGCGACACACTGAAGCTTTCTTT
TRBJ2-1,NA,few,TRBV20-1,CSARDMGRGEQFF,TGCAGTGCTAGAGATATGGGCAGGGGAGAGCAGTTCTTC
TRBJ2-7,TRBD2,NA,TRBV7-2,CASSLALAGTYEQYF,TGTGCCAGCAGCTTAGCACTAGCGGGGACCTACGAGCAGTACTTC
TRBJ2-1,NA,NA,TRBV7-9,CASSLITYNEQFF,TGTGCCAGCAGCTTAATTACTTACAATGAGCAGTTCTTC
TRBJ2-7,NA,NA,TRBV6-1,CASSYTAGLSSYEQYF,TGTGCCAGCAGTTACACGGCGGGTTTGAGCTCCTACGAGCAGTACTTC